This T cell receptor (beta chain) was identified during a study of CD8 T cells in ankylosing spondylitis (dated by TCRdb to 2017 to 2019). The study in broad terms: The study set out to find disease-linked TCR variants by profiling T cell receptor beta repertoires in ankylosing spondylitis patients and healthy donors. Peripheral blood was sampled, and synovial fluid was additionally collected from ankylosing spondylitis patients. The whole study cohort included 108 healthy donors and around 24 ankylosing spondylitis patients. Broad study findings and their caveats: The disease-linked clones showed a CD8+ phenotype and occurred at relatively low frequencies in peripheral blood. Blood from ankylosing spondylitis patients appeared to be characterized by a TCR beta motif composed of under 10 highly homologous amino acid variants. Significant enrichment of the disease-linked clones was reported in matched synovial fluid samples from ankylosing spondylitis patients. Some motif variants were previously reported in synovial fluid and blood of reactive arthritis patients, suggesting common disease-initiation mechanisms.

TCRdb lists the instrument as Illumina HiSeq 2500. TCR beta libraries were prepared by quantitative 5'-RACE with molecular barcodes. In the authors' own workflow: A new computational method, built on a probabilistic model of VDJ rearrangement, was used to identify disease-linked TCR variants. Starting from the raw public reads, TCRdb applied fastp trimming at Q25, assembled clones with MiXCR and retained in-frame beta chains. Rows are combined by CDR3 protein, so each entry shows the most common genes and DNA. For this entry, the V and J calls and clone size follow TCRdb and not the study's own pipeline. The table for this sample lists around 140,000 distinct CDR3 sequences; about 15% of them were counted only once. 30% to 35% of the sample is held by the ten biggest clonotypes. The germline V gene provides CDR1 WSHSY and CDR2 SAAADI. From its cysteine to its phenylalanine, the CDR3 spans 16 amino acids. The entry retains the CDR3 DNA only, 48 bases that are in frame from base 1. Here V drops 3 bases and J drops 5 bases, and the junction holds 6 bases not matched to any gene.

About this clonotype itself: What this receptor recognizes is not known. Base qualities are not recorded, but no much larger clone differs from it by a single base.

This chain is built from TRBV10-2 and TRBJ2-2; 10 bases in between match TRBD1. The clonotype was recovered from a male donor with ankylosing spondylitis. Sequenced: blood, either unsorted or a sorted T cell fraction (not recorded which). The nucleotide sequence is given as TGCGCCAGCAGTGAAATAGGGGGACAGGGGACCGGGGAGCTGTTTTTT. Its coded protein is CASSEIGGQGTGELFF.